The clone carrying this TCR beta chain came up a few times. Its antigen remains unidentified. The sample belongs to a study of cytomegalovirus exposure and HLA in healthy donors. PCR primers comprised 60 Vbeta and 13 Jbeta primers. Clones were read by immunoSEQ multiplex PCR, and TCRdb kept only the in-frame ones, dropping some. Here the sample spans 150,000 to 200,000 clones, around 72% being singletons. V shed 5 bases and J 3 bases; nucleotides not matched to a gene: 17. CDR1 and CDR2 (germline): MDHEN, SYDVKM. This CDR3 region has 19 residues. General study findings and limits: As a later analysis showed, a missense DCLRE1C variant was linked to trimming of TCR beta V- and J-genes.

The sequencing input was PBMCs. The origin of this receptor is a man in his fifties in good health and CMV-seronegative. This chain joins TRBV28 and TRBJ1-5, with TRBD1 matching 9 bases. This chain's CDR3 is CASSTQPGQGPLYNQPQHF. The CDR3 DNA reads TGTGCCAGCAGTACTCAACCGGGACAGGGACCTCTGTACAATCAGCCCCAGCATTTT.